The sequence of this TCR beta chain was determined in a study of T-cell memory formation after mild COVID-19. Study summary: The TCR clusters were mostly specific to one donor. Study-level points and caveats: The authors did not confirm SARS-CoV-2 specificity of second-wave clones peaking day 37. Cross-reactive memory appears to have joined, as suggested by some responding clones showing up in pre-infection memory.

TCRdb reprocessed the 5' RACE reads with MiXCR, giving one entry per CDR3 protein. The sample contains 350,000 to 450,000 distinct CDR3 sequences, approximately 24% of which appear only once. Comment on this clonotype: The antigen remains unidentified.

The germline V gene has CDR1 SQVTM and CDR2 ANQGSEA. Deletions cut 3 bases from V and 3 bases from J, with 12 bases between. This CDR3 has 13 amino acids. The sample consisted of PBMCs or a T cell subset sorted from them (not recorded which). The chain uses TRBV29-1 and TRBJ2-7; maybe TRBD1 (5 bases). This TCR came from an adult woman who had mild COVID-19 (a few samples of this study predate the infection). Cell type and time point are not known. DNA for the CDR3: TGCAGCGTTGAGTCGACAGCTGACTACGAGCAGTACTTC. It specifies CSVESTADYEQYF.